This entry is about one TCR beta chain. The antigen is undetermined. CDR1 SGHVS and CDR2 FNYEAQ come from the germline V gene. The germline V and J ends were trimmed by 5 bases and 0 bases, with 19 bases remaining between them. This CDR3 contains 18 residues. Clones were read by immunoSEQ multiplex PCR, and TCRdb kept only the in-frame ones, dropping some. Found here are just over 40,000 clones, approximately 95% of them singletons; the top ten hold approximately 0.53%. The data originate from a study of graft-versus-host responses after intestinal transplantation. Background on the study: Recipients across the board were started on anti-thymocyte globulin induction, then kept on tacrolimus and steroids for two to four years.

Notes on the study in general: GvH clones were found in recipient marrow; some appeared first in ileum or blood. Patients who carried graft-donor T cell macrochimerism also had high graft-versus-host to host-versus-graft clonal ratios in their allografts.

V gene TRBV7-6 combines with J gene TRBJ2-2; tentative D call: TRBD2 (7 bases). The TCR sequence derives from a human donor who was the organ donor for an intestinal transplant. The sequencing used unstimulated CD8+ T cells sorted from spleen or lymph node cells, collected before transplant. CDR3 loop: CASSTSDGGHANTGELFF. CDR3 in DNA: TGTGCCAGCAGCACCTCCGACGGGGGGCACGCGAACACCGGGGAGCTGTTTTTT.